This T cell receptor (beta chain) was captured by sequencing in a study of blood T cell repertoires in COVID-19. The overall study: The study drew acute and convalescent COVID-19 samples from the United States, Italy and Spain. From T cells, B-cell-depleted T cells, or PBMCs came the material, which was cDNA or gDNA.

This CDR3 comprises 19 residues. Germline CDR1 and CDR2: LGHDT and YNNKEL (reference sequence). Germline trimming cut 0 bases from V and 2 bases from J; bases unmatched to any gene: 12. Clinical history reported by participants formed the basis on which cohorts were assigned. Original analysis: For nucleated cells, counts were estimated from reference gene primer amplification. Assay used: immunoSEQ multiplex PCR; TCRdb lists only in-frame clones, some missing. The V and J calls and clone size were taken over from that table, and D and trimming were inferred from the DNA. The table lists hundreds of thousands of clones, approximately 86% of them singletons.

The clonotype originates from a woman aged 40-49 years with acute COVID-19. The sequenced sample consisted of PBMCs or T cells enriched from blood (not recorded which). V and J are TRBV3-1 (or the pseudogene TRBV3-2) and TRBJ2-1, with TRBD2 matching over 8 bases. CDR3 nucleotides: TGTGCCAGCAGCCAAGATGGGGGGAGGAATAGCGGGGCCTACAATGAGCAGTTCTTC. It codes for CASSQDGGRNSGAYNEQFF.